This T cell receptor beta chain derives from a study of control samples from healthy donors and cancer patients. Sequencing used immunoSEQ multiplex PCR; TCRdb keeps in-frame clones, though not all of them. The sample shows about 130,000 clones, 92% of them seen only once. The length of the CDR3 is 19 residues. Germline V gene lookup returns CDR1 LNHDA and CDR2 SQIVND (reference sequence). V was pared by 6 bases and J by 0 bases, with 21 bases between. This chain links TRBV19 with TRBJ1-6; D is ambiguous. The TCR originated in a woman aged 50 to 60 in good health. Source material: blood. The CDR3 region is CASSLQGYRKSSYNSPLHF. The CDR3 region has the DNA TGTGCCAGTAGCCTCCAAGGGTATCGAAAGAGCTCCTATAATTCACCCCTCCACTTT.